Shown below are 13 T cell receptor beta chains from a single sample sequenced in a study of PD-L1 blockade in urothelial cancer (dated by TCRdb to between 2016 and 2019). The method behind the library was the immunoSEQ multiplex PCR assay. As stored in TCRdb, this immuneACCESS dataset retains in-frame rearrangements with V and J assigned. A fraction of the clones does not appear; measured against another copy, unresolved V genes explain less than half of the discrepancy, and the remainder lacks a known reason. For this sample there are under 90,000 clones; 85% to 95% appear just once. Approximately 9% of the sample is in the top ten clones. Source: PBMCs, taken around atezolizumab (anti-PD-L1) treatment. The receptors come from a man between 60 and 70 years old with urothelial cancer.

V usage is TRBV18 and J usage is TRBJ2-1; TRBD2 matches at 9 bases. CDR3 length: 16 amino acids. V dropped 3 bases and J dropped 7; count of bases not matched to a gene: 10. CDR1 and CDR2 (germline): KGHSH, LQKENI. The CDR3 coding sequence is TGTGCCAGCTCACCTAGCGGGGGAGGGCCTTTAAATGAGCAGTTCTTC. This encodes CASSPSGGGPLNEQFF.

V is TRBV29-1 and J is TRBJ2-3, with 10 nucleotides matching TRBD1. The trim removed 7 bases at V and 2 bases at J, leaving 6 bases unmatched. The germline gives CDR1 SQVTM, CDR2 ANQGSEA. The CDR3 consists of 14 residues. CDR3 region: CSGRDRGYTDTQYF. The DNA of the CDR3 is TGCAGCGGTAGGGACAGGGGATACACAGATACGCAGTATTTT.

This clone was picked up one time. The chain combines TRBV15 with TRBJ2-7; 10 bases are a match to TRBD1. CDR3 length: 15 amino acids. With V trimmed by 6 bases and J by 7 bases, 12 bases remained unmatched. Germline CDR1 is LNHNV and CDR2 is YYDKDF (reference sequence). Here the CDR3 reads CATRSGQGLLGEQYF. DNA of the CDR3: TGTGCCACCAGGTCGGGACAGGGGCTGTTGGGGGAGCAGTACTTC.

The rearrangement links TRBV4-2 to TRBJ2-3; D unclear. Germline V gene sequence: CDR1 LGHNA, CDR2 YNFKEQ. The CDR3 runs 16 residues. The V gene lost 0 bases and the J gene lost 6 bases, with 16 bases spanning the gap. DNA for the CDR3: TGTGCCAGCAGCCAAGATCAGTCTAGATGGATGGATACGCAGTATTTT. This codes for CASSQDQSRWMDTQYF.

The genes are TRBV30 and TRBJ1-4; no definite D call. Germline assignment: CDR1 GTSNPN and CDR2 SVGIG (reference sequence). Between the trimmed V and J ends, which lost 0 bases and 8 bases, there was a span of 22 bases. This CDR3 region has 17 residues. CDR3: CAWSVTVPRANREKLFF. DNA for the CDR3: TGTGCCTGGAGTGTAACCGTGCCGCGGGCGAATCGAGAAAAACTGTTTTTT.

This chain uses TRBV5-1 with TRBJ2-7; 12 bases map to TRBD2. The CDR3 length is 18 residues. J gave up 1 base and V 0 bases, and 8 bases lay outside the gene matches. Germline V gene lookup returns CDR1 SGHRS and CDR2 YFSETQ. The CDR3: CASSLVPSGGAVSYEQYF. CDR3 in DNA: TGCGCCAGCAGCTTGGTTCCTAGCGGGGGGGCCGTTTCCTACGAGCAGTACTTC.

CDR3 bases: TGTGCCAGCAGTTACTCGGCATCCGGGGGCTACACCTTC. It codes for CASSYSASGGYTF. V is TRBV6-5 and J is TRBJ1-2; D uncertain. V dropped 0 bases and J dropped 8 bases, with 10 bases sitting between them. This CDR3 contains 13 residues. CDR1 is MNHEY and CDR2 is SVGAGI in the germline V gene.

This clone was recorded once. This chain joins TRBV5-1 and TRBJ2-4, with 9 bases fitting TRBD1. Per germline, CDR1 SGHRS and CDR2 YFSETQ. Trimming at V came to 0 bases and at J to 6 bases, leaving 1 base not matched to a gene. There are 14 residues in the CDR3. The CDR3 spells CASSLEGQGNIQYF. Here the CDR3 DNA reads TGCGCCAGCAGCTTGGAGGGACAGGGAAACATTCAGTACTTC.

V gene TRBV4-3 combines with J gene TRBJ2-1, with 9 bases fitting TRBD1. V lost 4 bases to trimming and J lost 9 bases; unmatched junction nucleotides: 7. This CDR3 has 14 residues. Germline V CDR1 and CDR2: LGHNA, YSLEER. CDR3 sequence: CASSRPGTGSEQFF. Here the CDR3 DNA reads TGCGCCAGCAGCCGACCCGGGACAGGGTCTGAGCAGTTCTTC.

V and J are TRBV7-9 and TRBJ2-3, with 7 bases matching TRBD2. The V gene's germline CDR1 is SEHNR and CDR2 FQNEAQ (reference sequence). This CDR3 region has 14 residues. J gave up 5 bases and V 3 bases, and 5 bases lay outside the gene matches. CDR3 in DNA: TGTGCCAGCAGCTTCGGACTAGAGAGAGATACGCAGTATTTT. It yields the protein CASSFGLERDTQYF.

The CDR3 DNA reads TGCGCCAGCAGCCTCGAGACAGGCGTTAATGAAAAACTGTTTTTT. This gives the protein CASSLETGVNEKLFF. The J gene is TRBJ1-4, the V gene TRBV5-1, with D maybe TRBD1 (6 bases). Germline CDR1 SGHRS, CDR2 YFSETQ. V dropped 4 bases and J dropped 4 bases, with 14 bases sitting between them. The CDR3 loop spans 15 amino acids.

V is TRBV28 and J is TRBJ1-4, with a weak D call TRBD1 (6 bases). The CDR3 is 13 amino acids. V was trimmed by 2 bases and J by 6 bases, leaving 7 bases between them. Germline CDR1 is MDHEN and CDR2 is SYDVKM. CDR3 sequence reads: CASSLAGDEKLFF. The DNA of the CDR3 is TGTGCCAGCAGTTTAGCAGGGGATGAAAAACTGTTTTTT.

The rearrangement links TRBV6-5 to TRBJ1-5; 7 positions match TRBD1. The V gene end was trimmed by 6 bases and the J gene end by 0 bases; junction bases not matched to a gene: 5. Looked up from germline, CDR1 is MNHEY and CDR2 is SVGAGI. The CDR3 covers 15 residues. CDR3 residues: CASRGDRHSNQPQHF. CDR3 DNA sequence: TGTGCCAGCAGGGGGGACAGACATAGCAATCAGCCCCAGCATTTT.